This passage covers 5 T cell receptor beta chains from one sample sequenced in a study of OX40 agonist ivuxolimab in advanced cancers. The protocol was immunoSEQ multiplex PCR, while the TCRdb copy is restricted to in-frame clones and leaves out a portion. The table has approximately 120,000 clones, roughly 92% seen once. The specimen was CD4+ or CD8+ T cells sorted from blood, collected in a trial of the OX40 agonist ivuxolimab. These TCRs come from an adult with an advanced solid tumor such as melanoma, head and neck, liver or kidney cancer.

This sequence joins TRBV6-5 and TRBJ1-1; D not certain. V lost 0 bases, J lost 1 base, and 9 bases lay in between. Germline-derived CDR1 and CDR2 are MNHEY and SVGAGI. The length of the CDR3 is 15 residues. CDR3 coding DNA: TGTGCCAGCAGTTACTCGACAAGTAGGAACACTGAAGCTTTCTTT. As protein: CASSYSTSRNTEAFF.

A note on this clone: One end of the junction fails to match germline, which may point to a read error. CDR3 residues: CASSPTGRNYDYTF. CDR3 in DNA: TGTGCCAGCAGTCCCACCGGGCGGAACTATGACTACACCTTC. The chain carries TRBV27 and TRBJ1-2; unclear D gene. From germline, CDR1 is MNHEY and CDR2 SMNVEV (reference sequence). The CDR3 consists of 14 residues.

The rearrangement joins TRBV6-6 to TRBJ2-2; D is possibly TRBD2 (6 bases). The germline V and J ends were trimmed by 7 bases and 6 bases, with 15 bases remaining between them. There are 14 residues in the CDR3. Germline V gene lookup returns CDR1 MNHNY and CDR2 SVGAGI (reference sequence). The CDR3 sequence is CASINGGVAGELFF. In DNA form, the CDR3 reads TGTGCCAGCATCAACGGGGGAGTCGCCGGGGAGCTGTTTTTT.

This chain uses TRBV5-4 with TRBJ1-5, with D perhaps TRBD1 (5 bases). The CDR3 is 16 amino acids. CDR1 is SGHNT and CDR2 is YYREEE in the germline V gene (reference sequence). The ends were cut back, 2 bases at V and 0 bases at J, with 12 bases in the middle. The CDR3 DNA is TGTGCCAGCAGCTTAGGACACTTAAATAGCAATCAGCCCCAGCATTTT. As protein: CASSLGHLNSNQPQHF. The whole variable domain, filled in from reference TRBV5-4 and TRBJ1-5, reads ETGVTQSPTHLIKTRGQQVTLRCSSQSGHNTVSWYQQALGQGPQFIFQYYREEENGRGNFPPRFSGLQFPNYSSELNVNALELDDSALYLCASSLGHLNSNQPQHFGDGTRLSIL.

The V and J genes are TRBV11-2 and TRBJ2-3; D not certain. The germline V gene has CDR1 SGHAT and CDR2 FQNNGV. Trimming cost V 5 bases and J 5 bases, with 8 bases left between them. The CDR3 extends over 12 amino acids. Written as DNA, the CDR3 is TGTGCCAGCAGCCATGGTGGAGATACGCAGTATTTT. Translating gives CASSHGGDTQYF.